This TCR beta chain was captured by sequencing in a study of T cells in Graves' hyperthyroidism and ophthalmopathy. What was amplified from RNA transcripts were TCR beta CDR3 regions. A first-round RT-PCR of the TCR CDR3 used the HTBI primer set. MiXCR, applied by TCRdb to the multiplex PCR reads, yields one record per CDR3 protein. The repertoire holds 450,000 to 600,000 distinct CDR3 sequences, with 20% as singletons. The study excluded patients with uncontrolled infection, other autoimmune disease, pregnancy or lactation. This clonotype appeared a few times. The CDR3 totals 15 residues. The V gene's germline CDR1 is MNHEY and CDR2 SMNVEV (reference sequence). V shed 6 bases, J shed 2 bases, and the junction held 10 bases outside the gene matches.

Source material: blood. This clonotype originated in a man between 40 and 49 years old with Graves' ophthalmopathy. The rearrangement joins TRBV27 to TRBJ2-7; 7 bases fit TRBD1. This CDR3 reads CASRSYRGRPYEQYF. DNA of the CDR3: TGTGCCAGCAGATCCTACAGGGGCCGCCCCTACGAGCAGTACTTC.